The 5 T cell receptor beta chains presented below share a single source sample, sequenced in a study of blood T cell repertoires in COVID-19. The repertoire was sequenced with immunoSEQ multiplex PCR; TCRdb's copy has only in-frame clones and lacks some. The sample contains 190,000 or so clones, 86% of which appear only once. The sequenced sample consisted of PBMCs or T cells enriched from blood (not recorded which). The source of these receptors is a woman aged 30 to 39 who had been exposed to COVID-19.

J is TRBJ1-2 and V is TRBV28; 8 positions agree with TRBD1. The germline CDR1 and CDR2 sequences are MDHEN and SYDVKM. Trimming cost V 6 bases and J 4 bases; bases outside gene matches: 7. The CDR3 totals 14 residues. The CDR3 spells CASSNPDRAYGYTF. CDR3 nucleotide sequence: TGTGCCAGCAGCAATCCGGACAGGGCCTATGGCTACACCTTC.

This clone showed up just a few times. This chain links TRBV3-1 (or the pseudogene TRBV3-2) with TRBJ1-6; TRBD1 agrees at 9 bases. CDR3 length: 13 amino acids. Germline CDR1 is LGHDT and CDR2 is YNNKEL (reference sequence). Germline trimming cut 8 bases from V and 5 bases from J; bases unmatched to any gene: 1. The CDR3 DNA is TGTGCCAGCCGGGACAGGGATAATTCACCCCTCCACTTT. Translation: CASRDRDNSPLHF.

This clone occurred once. The CDR3 DNA sequence: TGTGCCAGCAGTGAAGGAGGGCCACCGGATGGCTACACCTTC. Protein product: CASSEGGPPDGYTF. The V and J genes are TRBV6-1 and TRBJ1-2; no clear D gene. Germline V gene data show CDR1 as MNHNS and CDR2 as SASEGT. Trimming shortened V by 1 base and J by 6 bases, and 12 bases separated the two germline ends. The length of the CDR3 is 14 residues.

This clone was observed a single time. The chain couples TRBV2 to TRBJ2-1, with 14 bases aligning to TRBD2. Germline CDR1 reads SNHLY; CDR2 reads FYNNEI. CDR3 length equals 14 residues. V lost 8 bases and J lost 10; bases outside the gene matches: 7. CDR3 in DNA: TGTGCCAGCTCGGGACTAGCGGGGGCAATGGAGCAGTTCTTC. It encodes CASSGLAGAMEQFF.

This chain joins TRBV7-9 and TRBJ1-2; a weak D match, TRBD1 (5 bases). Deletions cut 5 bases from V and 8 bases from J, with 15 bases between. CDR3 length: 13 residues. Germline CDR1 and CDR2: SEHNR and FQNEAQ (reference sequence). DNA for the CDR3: TGTGCCAGCAGCCTGGGACGGGCGGGGGGCTACACCTTC. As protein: CASSLGRAGGYTF.